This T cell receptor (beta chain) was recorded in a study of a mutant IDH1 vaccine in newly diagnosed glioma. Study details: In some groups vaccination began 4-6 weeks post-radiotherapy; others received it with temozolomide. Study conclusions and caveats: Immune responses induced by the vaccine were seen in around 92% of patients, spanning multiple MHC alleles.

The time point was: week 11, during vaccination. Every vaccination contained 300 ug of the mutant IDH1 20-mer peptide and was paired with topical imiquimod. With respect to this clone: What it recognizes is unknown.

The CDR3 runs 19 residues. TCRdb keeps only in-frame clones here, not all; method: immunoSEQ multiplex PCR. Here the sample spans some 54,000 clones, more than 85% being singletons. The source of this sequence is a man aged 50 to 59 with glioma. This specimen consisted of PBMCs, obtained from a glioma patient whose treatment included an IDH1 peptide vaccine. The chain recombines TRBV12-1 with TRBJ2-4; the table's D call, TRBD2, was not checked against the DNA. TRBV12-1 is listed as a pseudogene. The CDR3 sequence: CASSFRLAGGLVAKNIQYF. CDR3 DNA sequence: TGTGCCAGCAGCTTCAGACTAGCGGGAGGATTGGTGGCCAAAAACATTCAGTACTTC.